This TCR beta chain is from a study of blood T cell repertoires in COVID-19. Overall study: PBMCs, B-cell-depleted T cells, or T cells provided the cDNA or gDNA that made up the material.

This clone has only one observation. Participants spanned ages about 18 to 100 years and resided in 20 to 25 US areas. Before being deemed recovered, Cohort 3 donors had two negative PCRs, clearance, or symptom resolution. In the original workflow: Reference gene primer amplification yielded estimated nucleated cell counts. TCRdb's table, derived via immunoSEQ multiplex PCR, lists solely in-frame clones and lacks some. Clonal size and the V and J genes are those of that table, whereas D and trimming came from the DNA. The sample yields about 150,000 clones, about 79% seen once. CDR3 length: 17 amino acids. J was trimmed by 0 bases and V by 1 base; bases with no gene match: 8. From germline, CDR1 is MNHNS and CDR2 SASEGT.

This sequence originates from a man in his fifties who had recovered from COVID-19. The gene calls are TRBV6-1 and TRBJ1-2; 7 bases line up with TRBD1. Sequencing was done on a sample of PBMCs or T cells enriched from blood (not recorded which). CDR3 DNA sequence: TGTGCCAGCAGTGAAGTATACGGGACAGAATCTAACTATGGCTACACCTTC. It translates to CASSEVYGTESNYGYTF.